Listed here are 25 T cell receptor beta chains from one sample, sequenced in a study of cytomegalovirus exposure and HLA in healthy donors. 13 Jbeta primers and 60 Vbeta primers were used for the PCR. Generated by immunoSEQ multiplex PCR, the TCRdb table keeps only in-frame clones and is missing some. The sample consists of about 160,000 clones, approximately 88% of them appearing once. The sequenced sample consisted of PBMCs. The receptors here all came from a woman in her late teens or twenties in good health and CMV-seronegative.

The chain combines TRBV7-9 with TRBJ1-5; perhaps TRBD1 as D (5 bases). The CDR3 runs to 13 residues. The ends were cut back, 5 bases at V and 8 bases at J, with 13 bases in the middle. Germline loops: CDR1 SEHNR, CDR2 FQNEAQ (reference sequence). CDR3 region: CASSVLRGEPQHF. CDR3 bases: TGTGCCAGCAGCGTTCTCCGGGGGGAGCCCCAGCATTTT. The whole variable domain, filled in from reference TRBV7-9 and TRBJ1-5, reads DTGVSQNPRHKITKRGQNVTFRCDPISEHNRLYWYRQTLGQGPEFLTYFQNEAQLEKSRLLSDRFSAERPKGSFSTLEIQRTEQGDSAMYLCASSVLRGEPQHFGDGTRLSIL.

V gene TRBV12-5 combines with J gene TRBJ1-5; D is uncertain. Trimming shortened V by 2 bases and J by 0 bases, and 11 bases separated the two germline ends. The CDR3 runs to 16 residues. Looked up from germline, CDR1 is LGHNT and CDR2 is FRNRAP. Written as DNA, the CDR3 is TGTGCTAGTGGTTTGAAGCGCAGTTCTAGCAATCAGCCCCAGCATTTT. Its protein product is CASGLKRSSSNQPQHF.

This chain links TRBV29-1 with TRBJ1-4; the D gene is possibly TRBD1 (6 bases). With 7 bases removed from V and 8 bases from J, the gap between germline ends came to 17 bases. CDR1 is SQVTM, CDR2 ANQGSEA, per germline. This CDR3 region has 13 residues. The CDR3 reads CSGYAGAGEKLFF. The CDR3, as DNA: TGCAGCGGTTACGCAGGGGCTGGCGAAAAACTGTTTTTT.

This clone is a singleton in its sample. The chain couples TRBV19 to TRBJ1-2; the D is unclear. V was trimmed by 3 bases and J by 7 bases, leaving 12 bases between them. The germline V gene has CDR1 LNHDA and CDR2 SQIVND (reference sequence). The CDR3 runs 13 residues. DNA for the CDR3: TGTGCCAGTAGTATTAGGGAGGTCGGTGGCTACACCTTC. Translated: CASSIREVGGYTF.

The CDR3 protein is CASSPTSRQPQHF. The CDR3 region has the DNA TGTGCCAGCAGTCCAACTTCTCGTCAGCCCCAGCATTTT. The chain joins TRBV27 to TRBJ1-5, with D unclear. This CDR3 comprises 13 residues. The V end lost 5 bases, the J end lost 6 bases, and 11 bases lay between the germline ends. Germline CDR1 reads MNHEY; CDR2 reads SMNVEV (reference sequence).

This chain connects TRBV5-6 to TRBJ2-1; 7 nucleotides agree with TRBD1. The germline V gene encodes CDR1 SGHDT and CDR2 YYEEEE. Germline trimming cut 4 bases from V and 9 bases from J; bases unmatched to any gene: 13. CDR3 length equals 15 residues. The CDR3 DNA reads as TGTGCCAGCAGCCCAGGGGGACAGATAACAAGTGAGCAGTTCTTC. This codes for CASSPGGQITSEQFF. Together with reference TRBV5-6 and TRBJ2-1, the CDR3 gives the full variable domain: DAGVTQSPTHLIKTRGQQVTLRCSPKSGHDTVSWYQQALGQGPQFIFQYYEEEERQRGNFPDRFSGHQFPNYSSELNVNALLLGDSALYLCASSPGGQITSEQFFGPGTRLTVL.

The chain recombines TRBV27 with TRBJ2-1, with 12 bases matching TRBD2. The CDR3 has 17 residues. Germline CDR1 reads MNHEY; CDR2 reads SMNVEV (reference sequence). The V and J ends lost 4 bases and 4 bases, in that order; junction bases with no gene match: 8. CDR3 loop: CASSSDPLAGGYNEQFF. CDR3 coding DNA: TGTGCCAGCAGTTCGGACCCTCTAGCGGGGGGGTACAATGAGCAGTTCTTC.

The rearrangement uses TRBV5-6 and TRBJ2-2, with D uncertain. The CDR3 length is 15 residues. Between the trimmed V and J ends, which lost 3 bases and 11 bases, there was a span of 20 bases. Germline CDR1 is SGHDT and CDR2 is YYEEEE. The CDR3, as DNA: TGTGCCAGCAGCTCCCTTTCAGGCCTTCGGTTCGAGCTGTTTTTT. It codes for CASSSLSGLRFELFF.

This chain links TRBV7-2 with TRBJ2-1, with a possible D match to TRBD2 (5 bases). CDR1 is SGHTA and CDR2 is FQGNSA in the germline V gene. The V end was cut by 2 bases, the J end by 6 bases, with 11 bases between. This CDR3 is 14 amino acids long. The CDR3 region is CASSLLSLANEQFF. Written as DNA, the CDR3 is TGTGCCAGCAGCTTATTAAGCCTAGCCAATGAGCAGTTCTTC.

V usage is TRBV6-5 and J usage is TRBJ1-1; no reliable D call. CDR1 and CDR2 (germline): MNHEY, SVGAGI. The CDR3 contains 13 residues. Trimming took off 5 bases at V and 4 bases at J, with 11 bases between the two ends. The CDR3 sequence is CASSTGVLTEAFF. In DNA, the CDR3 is TGTGCCAGCAGTACGGGAGTCCTCACTGAAGCTTTCTTT.

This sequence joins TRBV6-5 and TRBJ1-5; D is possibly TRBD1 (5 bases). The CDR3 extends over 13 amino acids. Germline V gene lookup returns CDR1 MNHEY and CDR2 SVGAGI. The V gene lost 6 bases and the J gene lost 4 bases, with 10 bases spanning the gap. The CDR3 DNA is TGTGCCAGCAGGGGGACTCGAAATCAGCCCCAGCATTTT. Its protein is CASRGTRNQPQHF.

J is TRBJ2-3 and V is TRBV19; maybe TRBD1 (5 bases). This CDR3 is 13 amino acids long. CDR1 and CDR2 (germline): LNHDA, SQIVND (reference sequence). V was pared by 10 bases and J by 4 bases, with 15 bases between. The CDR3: CATRYPGSDTQYF. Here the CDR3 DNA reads TGTGCCACCCGGTACCCAGGGTCAGATACGCAGTATTTT.

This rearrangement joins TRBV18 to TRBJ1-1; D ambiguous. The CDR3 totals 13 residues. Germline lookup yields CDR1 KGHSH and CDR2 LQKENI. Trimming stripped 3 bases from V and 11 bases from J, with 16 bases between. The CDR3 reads CASSPSPAAEAFF. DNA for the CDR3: TGTGCCAGCTCACCTTCCCCTGCGGCGGAGGCTTTCTTT.

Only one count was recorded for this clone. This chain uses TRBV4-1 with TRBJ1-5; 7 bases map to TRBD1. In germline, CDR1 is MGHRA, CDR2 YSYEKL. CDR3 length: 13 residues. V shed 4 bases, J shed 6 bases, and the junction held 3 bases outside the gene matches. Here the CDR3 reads CASSPGTVQPQHF. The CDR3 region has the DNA TGCGCCAGCAGCCCTGGGACAGTTCAGCCCCAGCATTTT.

This CDR3 reads CAVTGSPPAPYGYTF. CDR3 nucleotides: TGTGCCGTTACAGGGAGCCCACCCGCCCCCTATGGCTACACCTTC. This chain connects TRBV28 to TRBJ1-2; D perhaps matches TRBD1 (6 bases). Trimming removed 11 bases from V and 4 bases from J, with 23 bases in between. Per germline, CDR1 MDHEN and CDR2 SYDVKM. The CDR3 runs 15 residues.

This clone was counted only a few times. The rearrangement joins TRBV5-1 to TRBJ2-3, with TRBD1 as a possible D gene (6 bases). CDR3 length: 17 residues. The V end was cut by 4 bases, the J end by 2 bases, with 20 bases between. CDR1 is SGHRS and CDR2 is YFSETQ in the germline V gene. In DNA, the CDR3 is TGCGCCAGCAGCCAAGGGGCTACAGGGTATAACACAGATACGCAGTATTTT. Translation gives CASSQGATGYNTDTQYF.

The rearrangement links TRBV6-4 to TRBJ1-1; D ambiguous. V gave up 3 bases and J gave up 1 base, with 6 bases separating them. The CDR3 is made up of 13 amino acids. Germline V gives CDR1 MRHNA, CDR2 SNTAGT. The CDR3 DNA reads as TGTGCCAGCAGTGAGCAGGAGAACACTGAAGCTTTCTTT. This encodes CASSEQENTEAFF.

The CDR3 loop is CASRGTRTPETQYF. CDR3 nucleotides: TGTGCCAGCAGGGGGACTAGGACCCCAGAGACCCAGTACTTC. This chain links TRBV2 with TRBJ2-5; 8 nucleotides agree with TRBD2. CDR1 is SNHLY and CDR2 is FYNNEI in the germline V gene. Losses at the gene ends were 6 bases for V and 4 bases for J; bases not matched to a gene: 7. The CDR3 is 14 amino acids.

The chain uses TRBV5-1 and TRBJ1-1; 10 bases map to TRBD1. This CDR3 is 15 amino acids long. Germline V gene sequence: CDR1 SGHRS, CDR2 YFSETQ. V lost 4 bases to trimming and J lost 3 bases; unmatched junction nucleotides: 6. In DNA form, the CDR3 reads TGCGCCAGCAGCCCCCGGGACAGGGGACACACTGAAGCTTTCTTT. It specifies CASSPRDRGHTEAFF.

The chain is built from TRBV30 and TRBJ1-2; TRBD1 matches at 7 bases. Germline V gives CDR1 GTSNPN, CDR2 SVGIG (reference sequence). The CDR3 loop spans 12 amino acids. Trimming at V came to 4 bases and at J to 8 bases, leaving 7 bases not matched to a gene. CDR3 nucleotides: TGTGCCTGGACAGGGGGTCCGCGGGGCTACACCTTC. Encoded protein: CAWTGGPRGYTF.

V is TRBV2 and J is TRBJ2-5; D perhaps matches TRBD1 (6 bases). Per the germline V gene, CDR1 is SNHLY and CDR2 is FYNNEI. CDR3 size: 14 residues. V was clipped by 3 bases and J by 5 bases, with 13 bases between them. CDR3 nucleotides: TGTGCCAGCAGTGAGAGGGGGTTTGGGGAGACCCAGTACTTC. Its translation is CASSERGFGETQYF.

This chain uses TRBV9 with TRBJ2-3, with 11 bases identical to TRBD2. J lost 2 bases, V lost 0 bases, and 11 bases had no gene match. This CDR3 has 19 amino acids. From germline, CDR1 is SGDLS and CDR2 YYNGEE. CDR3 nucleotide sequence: TGTGCCAGCAGCGTAGAAACTAGCGGGGGCCTTGCCCTCACAGATACGCAGTATTTT. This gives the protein CASSVETSGGLALTDTQYF.

The CDR3 bases are TGTGCCAGCACCCTTCCCCGGGTATTAGGCACTGAAGCTTTCTTT. It is translated as CASTLPRVLGTEAFF. This chain joins TRBV6-1 and TRBJ1-1; D uncertain. CDR3 length equals 15 residues. The germline V and J ends were trimmed by 7 bases and 4 bases, with 19 bases remaining between them. Germline V CDR1 and CDR2: MNHNS, SASEGT.

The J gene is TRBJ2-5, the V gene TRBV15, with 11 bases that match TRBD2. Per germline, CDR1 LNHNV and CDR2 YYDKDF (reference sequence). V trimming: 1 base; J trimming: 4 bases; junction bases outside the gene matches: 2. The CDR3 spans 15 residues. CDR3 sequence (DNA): TGTGCCACCAGCAGAGGACTAGCGGGGAGAGAGACCCAGTACTTC. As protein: CATSRGLAGRETQYF.

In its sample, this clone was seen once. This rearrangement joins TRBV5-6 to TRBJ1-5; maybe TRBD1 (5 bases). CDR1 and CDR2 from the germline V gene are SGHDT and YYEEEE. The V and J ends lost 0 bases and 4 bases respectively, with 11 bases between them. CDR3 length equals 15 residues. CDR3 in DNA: TGTGCCAGCAGCTTGGGTGGGGCGTCAAATCAGCCCCAGCATTTT. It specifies CASSLGGASNQPQHF.